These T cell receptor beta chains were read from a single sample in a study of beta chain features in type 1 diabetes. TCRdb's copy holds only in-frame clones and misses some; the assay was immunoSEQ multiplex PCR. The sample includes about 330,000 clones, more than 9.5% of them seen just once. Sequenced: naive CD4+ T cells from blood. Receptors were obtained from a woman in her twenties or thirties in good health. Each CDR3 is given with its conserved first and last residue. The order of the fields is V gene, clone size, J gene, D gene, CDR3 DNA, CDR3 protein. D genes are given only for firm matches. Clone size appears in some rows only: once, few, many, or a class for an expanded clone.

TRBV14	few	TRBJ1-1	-	TGTGCCAGCAAAAAGAGCACGAACACTGAAGCTTTCTTT	CASKKSTNTEAFF
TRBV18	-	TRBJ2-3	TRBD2	TGTGCCAGCTCACCCCCGGGACTAGCGGGATCGGATACGCAGTATTTT	CASSPPGLAGSDTQYF
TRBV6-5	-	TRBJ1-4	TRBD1	TGTGCCAGCAGTCCGACAGGGAGCGAAAAACTGTTTTTT	CASSPTGSEKLFF
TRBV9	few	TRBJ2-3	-	TGTGCCAGCAGCGTAGAGGGGGATACGCAGTATTTT	CASSVEGDTQYF
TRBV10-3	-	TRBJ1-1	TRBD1	TGTGCCATCAGGGGGACAGGGATAGGCACTGAAGCTTTCTTT	CAIRGTGIGTEAFF
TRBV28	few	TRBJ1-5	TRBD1	TGTGCCAGCAGTCTACAGGGGTACCTAAATCAGCCCCAGCATTTT	CASSLQGYLNQPQHF
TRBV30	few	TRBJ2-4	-	TGTGCCTGGTATCCTAGAGAGACCTTAGCCAAAAACATTCAGTACTTC	CAWYPRETLAKNIQYF
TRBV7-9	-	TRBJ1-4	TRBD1	TGTGCCAGCAGCTGGCAGGGGGCTAATGAAAAACTGTTTTTT	CASSWQGANEKLFF
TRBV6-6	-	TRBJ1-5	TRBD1	TGTGCCAGCAGCTCCACAGGGGGCAATCAGCCCCAGCATTTT	CASSSTGGNQPQHF
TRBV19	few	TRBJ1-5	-	TGTGCCAGCCGGCGGGAGAGCAATCAGCCCCAGCATTTT	CASRRESNQPQHF
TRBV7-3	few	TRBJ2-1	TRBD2	TGTGCCAGCAGCCCCGGTCTAGCGGGTACGAAGTTCTTC	CASSPGLAGTKFF
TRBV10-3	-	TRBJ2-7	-	TGTGCCATCAGTGAAGAGGCCGGATCCTACGAGCAGTACTTC	CAISEEAGSYEQYF
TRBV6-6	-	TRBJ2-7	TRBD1	TGTGCCAGCAAGGGACAGGGCTCCTACGAGCAGTACTTC	CASKGQGSYEQYF
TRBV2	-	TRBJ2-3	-	TGTGCCAGCAGTATAACAGATACGCAGTATTTT	CASSITDTQYF
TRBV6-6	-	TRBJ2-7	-	TGTGCCAGCAGTTGGGCTCCTACCTACGAGCAGTACTTC	CASSWAPTYEQYF
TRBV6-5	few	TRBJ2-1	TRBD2	TGTGCCAGCAGTTGGGGCGGGAGTCGGAATGAGCAGTTCTTC	CASSWGGSRNEQFF
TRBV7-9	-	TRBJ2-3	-	TGTGCCAGCAGCCCCCCGGAGCTGGATACGCAGTATTTT	CASSPPELDTQYF
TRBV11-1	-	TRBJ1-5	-	TGTGCCAGCAGCTTTTCGGTAAATCAGCCCCAGCATTTT	CASSFSVNQPQHF
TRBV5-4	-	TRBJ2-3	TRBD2	TGTGCCAGCAGCTTGAGAGCGGGAAGCACAGATACGCAGTATTTT	CASSLRAGSTDTQYF
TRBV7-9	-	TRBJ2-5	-	TGTGCCAGCAGCTGGGGGCAGGGGCGAGAGACCCAGTACTTC	CASSWGQGRETQYF
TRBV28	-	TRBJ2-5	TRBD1	TGTGCCAGCAGTTCTAGGACAGGACTTCAAGAGACCCAGTACTTC	CASSSRTGLQETQYF
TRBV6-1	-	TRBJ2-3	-	TGTGCCAGCAGTGGGGAAGGGGGACATACGCAGTATTTT	CASSGEGGHTQYF
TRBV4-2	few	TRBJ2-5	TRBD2	TGTGCCAGCAGCCATCCGGCTAGCGGGAACGGGGAGACCCAGTACTTC	CASSHPASGNGETQYF
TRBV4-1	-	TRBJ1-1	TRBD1	TGCGCCAGCAGCCAAGGGGACAGGACTGAAGCTTTCTTT	CASSQGDRTEAFF
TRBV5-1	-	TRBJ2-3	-	TGCGCCAGCAGCTCCACGGGAGCAGAGGATACGCAGTATTTT	CASSSTGAEDTQYF
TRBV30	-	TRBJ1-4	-	TGTGCCTGGTCGGCTACAGGGCGGTCTAATGAAAAACTGTTTTTT	CAWSATGRSNEKLFF
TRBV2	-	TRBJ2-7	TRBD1	TGTGCCAGCGGGGGACAGGGGCGGTACGAGCAGTACTTC	CASGGQGRYEQYF